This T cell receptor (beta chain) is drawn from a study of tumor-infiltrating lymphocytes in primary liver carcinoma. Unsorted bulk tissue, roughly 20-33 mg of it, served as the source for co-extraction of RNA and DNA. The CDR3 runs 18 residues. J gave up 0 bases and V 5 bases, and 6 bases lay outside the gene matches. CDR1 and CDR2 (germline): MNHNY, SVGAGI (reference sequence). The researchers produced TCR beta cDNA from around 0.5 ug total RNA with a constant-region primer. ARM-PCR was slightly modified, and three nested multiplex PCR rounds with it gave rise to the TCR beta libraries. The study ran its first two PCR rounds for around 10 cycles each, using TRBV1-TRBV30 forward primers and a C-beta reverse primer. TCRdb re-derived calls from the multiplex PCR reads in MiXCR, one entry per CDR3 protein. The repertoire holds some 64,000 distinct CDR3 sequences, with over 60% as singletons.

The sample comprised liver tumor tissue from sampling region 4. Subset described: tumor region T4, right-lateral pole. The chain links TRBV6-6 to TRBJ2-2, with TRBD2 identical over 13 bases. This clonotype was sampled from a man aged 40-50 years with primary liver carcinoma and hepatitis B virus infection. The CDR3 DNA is TGTGCCAGCAGTATGTTCGGGACTAGCGGGGCGAACACCGGGGAGCTGTTTTTT. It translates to CASSMFGTSGANTGELFF.